This TCR beta chain derives from a study of blood T cell repertoires in COVID-19. Repertoires were generated with immunoSEQ multiplex PCR, while TCRdb's copy carries only in-frame clones and drops some. This table holds under 450,000 clones, approximately 88% found once. This clone appeared once. Trimming left V 0 bases short and J 9 bases short, with 17 bases between. The CDR3 is 16 residues long. The germline V gene encodes CDR1 ENHRY and CDR2 SYGVKD. The sample taken for sequencing was peripheral blood. This receptor was taken from a woman aged 45-65 years with COVID-19, enrolled during active disease. This chain connects TRBV10-3 to TRBJ1-4, with D uncertain. CDR3 amino acids: CAISESEGGRRKKLFF. CDR3 nucleotides: TGTGCCATCAGTGAGTCGGAGGGAGGGAGGAGGAAAAAACTGTTTTTT.